Detailed here is one T cell receptor beta chain. These data are taken from a study of T cell changes during pregnancy in multiple sclerosis. The assay was immunoSEQ multiplex PCR, and TCRdb's table has in-frame clones only and misses some. The sample records approximately 33,000 clones, about 91% being singletons. J gave up 6 bases and V 7 bases, and 10 bases lay outside the gene matches. The germline CDR1 and CDR2 sequences are SQVTM and ANQGSEA. The CDR3 length is 14 residues. The chain recombines TRBV29-1 with TRBJ2-5; 11 positions agree with TRBD1. Source: CD4+ T cells from peripheral blood mononuclear cells, taken after pregnancy. The source of this sequence is a female donor with multiple sclerosis, enrolled in a pregnancy study. The CDR3 DNA is TGCAGCGCCGGACAGGGGGCTGCCTCTCAGACCCAGTACTTC. This sequence encodes CSAGQGAASQTQYF.